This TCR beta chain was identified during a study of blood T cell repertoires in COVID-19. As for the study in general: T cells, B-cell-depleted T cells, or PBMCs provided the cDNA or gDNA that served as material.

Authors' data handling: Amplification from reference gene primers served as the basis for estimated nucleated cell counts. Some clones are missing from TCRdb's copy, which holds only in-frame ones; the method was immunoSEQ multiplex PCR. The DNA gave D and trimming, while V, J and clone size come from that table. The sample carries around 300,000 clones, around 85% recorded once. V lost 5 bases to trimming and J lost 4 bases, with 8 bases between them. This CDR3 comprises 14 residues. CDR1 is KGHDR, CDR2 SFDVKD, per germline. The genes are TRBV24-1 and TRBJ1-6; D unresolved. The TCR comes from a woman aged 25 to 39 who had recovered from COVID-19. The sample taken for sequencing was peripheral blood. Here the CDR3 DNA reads TGTGCCACCAGTGCGACGGGTTATAATTCACCCCTCCACTTT. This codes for CATSATGYNSPLHF.